Included here is one TCR beta chain sequence, with context. Its antigen is currently unknown. The sample is drawn from a study of cytomegalovirus exposure and HLA in healthy donors. Regarding the study as a whole: About 87% or about 30% of the time was how often most TCR beta V segments were productive, according to an earlier analysis.

This CDR3 has 15 residues. Trimming pared 6 bases from V and 4 bases from J, leaving 17 bases between. The germline CDR1 and CDR2 sequences are MNHEY and SVGAGI. Primers: 60 Vbeta forward and 13 Jbeta reverse. TCRdb keeps only in-frame clones here, not all; method: immunoSEQ multiplex PCR. There are about 120,000 clones in the sample; around 70% occur only once, and 4% to 5% lies in the top ten. The chain combines TRBV6-5 with TRBJ2-3; D perhaps matches TRBD1 (9 bases). The specimen was PBMCs. The receptor was derived from a woman aged 40 to 55 in good health and CMV-seronegative. CDR3 sequence reads: CASSPGGTGSDTQYF. DNA for the CDR3: TGTGCCAGCAGCCCGGGGGGGACAGGGTCAGATACGCAGTATTTT.